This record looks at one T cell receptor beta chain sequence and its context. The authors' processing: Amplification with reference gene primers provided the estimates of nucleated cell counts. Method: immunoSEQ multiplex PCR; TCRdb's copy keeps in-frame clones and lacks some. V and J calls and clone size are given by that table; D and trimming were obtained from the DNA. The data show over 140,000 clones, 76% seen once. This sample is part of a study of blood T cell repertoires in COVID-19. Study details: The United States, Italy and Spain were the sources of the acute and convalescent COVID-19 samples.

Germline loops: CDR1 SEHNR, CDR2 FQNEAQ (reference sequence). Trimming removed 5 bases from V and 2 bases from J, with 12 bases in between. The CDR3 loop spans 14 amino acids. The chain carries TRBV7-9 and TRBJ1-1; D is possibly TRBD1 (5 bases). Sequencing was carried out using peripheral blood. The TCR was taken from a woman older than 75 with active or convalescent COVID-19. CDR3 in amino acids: CASSPPWGNTEAFF. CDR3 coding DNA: TGTGCCAGCAGCCCACCATGGGGCAACACTGAAGCTTTCTTT.